This is a list of T cell receptor beta chains from one sample in a study of blood T cell repertoires in COVID-19. Generated by immunoSEQ multiplex PCR, the TCRdb table keeps only in-frame clones and is missing some. The profile shows some 150,000 clones, 75% to 85% of them singletons. The sample was peripheral blood. The receptor source for this set is a woman aged 45-65 years with acute or convalescent COVID-19. Each CDR3 is given with its conserved first and last residue. D genes are given only for firm matches. Clone size is not always given. Where it is, it says once, few, many or a class for expanded clones.

V	J	D	size	DNA	CDR3
TRBV7-9	TRBJ2-7	TRBD2	once	TGTGCCAGCAGCCTCGTCGGGGAGGGCAACGAGCAGTACTTC	CASSLVGEGNEQYF
TRBV11-1	TRBJ1-6	TRBD1	NA	TGTGCCAGCAGCTACGGGACAGCAAATTCACCCCTCCACTTT	CASSYGTANSPLHF
TRBV3-1/TRBV3-2	TRBJ2-7	TRBD1	NA	TGTGCCAGCAGCCCTGGGACAGGAAGGACCTACGAGCAGTACTTC	CASSPGTGRTYEQYF
TRBV7-2	TRBJ1-2	NA	NA	TGTGCCAGCAGCTCCCCTACCGTTCGGGGAACCCCCTATGGCTACACCTTC	CASSSPTVRGTPYGYTF
TRBV7-2	TRBJ1-1	NA	NA	TGTGCCAGCAGCTTTGCACAGAGAGACACTGAAGCTTTCTTT	CASSFAQRDTEAFF
TRBV7-2	TRBJ1-6	NA	NA	TGTGCCAGCAGCCCCGACACGGTGAACTCACCCCTCCACTTT	CASSPDTVNSPLHF
TRBV7-9	TRBJ1-1	TRBD1	NA	TGTGCCAGTAGGGCTCCCACAGGGGGCGTTGAAGCTTTCTTT	CASRAPTGGVEAFF
TRBV6-5	TRBJ1-1	NA	NA	TGTGCCAGCAGTTATGGTAGGAGGGGAGGATACACTGAAGCTTTCTTT	CASSYGRRGGYTEAFF
TRBV27	TRBJ1-2	NA	NA	TGTGCCAGCAGTTTGGGGAGCTCTAACTATGGCTACACCTTC	CASSLGSSNYGYTF
TRBV5-1	TRBJ2-2	TRBD1	NA	TGCGCCAGCAGCTACAGGGGACACAACACCGGGGAGCTGTTTTTT	CASSYRGHNTGELFF
TRBV19	TRBJ2-7	NA	NA	TGTGCCAGTAGTCTCCAGGGGACGGCCGTGGGCGAGCAGTACTTC	CASSLQGTAVGEQYF
TRBV6-1	TRBJ1-3	NA	NA	TGTGCCAGCGACGTCGGGGGATACCCTGGAAACACCATATATTTT	CASDVGGYPGNTIYF